The 29 T cell receptor beta chains presented below share a single source sample, sequenced in a study of T cell changes during pregnancy in multiple sclerosis. Method: immunoSEQ multiplex PCR; TCRdb's copy keeps in-frame clones and lacks some. The sample has approximately 30,000 clones; approximately 88% are singletons. Sequenced material: CD8+ T cells from peripheral blood mononuclear cells, taken in the first trimester of pregnancy. Receptors originate from a female donor with multiple sclerosis, enrolled in a pregnancy study.

There are a few counts of this clone. This chain uses TRBV6-4 with TRBJ2-1; TRBD2 is a possible D gene (5 bases). Germline CDR1 reads MRHNA; CDR2 reads SNTAGT. Trimming took 4 bases from V and 4 from J, leaving 17 bases between them. The CDR3 has 16 residues. The CDR3 is CASSVSAGEPYNEQFF. CDR3 coding DNA: TGTGCCAGCAGTGTGTCGGCGGGTGAGCCATACAATGAGCAGTTCTTC.

The J gene is TRBJ2-1, the V gene TRBV29-1; TRBD1 might be the D (6 bases). V was shortened by 4 bases and J by 7 bases, with 11 bases between the two germline ends. The CDR3 totals 12 residues. Looked up from germline, CDR1 is SQVTM and CDR2 is ANQGSEA. DNA of the CDR3: TGCAGCGTTGGGGCAGGGGAAAATGAGCAGTTCTTC. Protein product: CSVGAGENEQFF.

The chain employs TRBV7-2 and TRBJ2-7, with D maybe TRBD1 (5 bases). CDR1 is SGHTA, CDR2 FQGNSA, per germline. The germline V and J ends were trimmed by 3 bases and 3 bases, with 24 bases remaining between them. The CDR3 consists of 18 residues. CDR3 nucleotide sequence: TGTGCCAGCAGCTTGGGGTGGCAGACAGCCTCAAGAAGCTACGAGCAGTACTTC. Amino acids: CASSLGWQTASRSYEQYF.

The table lists this clone with a count of one. This sequence joins TRBV7-8 and TRBJ1-2; TRBD1 is a possible D gene (5 bases). The CDR3 loop spans 16 amino acids. Trimming shortened V by 1 base and J by 4 bases, and 16 bases separated the two germline ends. Germline lookup yields CDR1 SGHVS and CDR2 FQNEAQ. The CDR3 loop is CASSLGGSQDPYGYTF. CDR3 in DNA: TGTGCCAGCAGCTTAGGGGGCAGCCAGGACCCCTATGGCTACACCTTC.

This chain joins TRBV6-1 and TRBJ2-1; 9 bases map to TRBD2. The CDR3 has 15 residues. CDR1 MNHNS and CDR2 SASEGT come from the germline V gene. Germline trimming cut 1 base from V and 4 bases from J; bases unmatched to any gene: 2. This chain's CDR3 is CASSEEAGGYNEQFF. DNA for the CDR3: TGTGCCAGCAGTGAAGAGGCGGGAGGGTACAATGAGCAGTTCTTC.

In its sample, this clone ranks as medium-sized. J is TRBJ2-2 and V is TRBV6-4; 8 bases match TRBD2. The V segment lost 6 bases and the J segment 5 bases; nucleotides outside the gene matches: 5. The CDR3 runs to 14 residues. Germline V gives CDR1 MRHNA, CDR2 SNTAGT. The CDR3 DNA is TGTGCCAGCAGCGACGGGAGGGAGACCGGGGAGCTGTTTTTT. Amino acid sequence: CASSDGRETGELFF.

V is TRBV2 and J is TRBJ2-5; 15 nucleotides agree with TRBD2. Trimming removed 11 bases from V and 0 bases from J; junction bases left unmatched: 7. This CDR3 has 16 residues. CDR1 is SNHLY and CDR2 is FYNNEI in the germline V gene. The CDR3 here is CAGAGLAGGYQETQYF. Written as DNA, the CDR3 is TGTGCCGGCGCGGGACTAGCGGGGGGTTACCAAGAGACCCAGTACTTC.

The count of this clone is one. In DNA form, the CDR3 reads TGTGCCAGCAGTTTCATGGCGGCTTCACCCCTCCACTTT. Its translation: CASSFMAASPLHF. The gene calls are TRBV27 and TRBJ1-6; D gene uncertain. V was cut by 3 bases and J by 9 bases, with 9 bases left in between. The CDR3 has 13 residues. Germline lookup yields CDR1 MNHEY and CDR2 SMNVEV (reference sequence).

This chain uses TRBV25-1 with TRBJ2-3; D uncertain. Germline V lookup: CDR1 MGHDK, CDR2 SYGVNS. V shed 4 bases and J shed 6 bases, with 8 bases lying between them. This CDR3 comprises 12 residues. CDR3 region: CASSVSSDTQYF. CDR3 coding DNA: TGTGCCAGCAGTGTCTCTTCGGATACGCAGTATTTT.

The chain employs TRBV4-3 and TRBJ2-1, with D perhaps TRBD1 (6 bases). Germline V gene lookup returns CDR1 LGHNA and CDR2 YSLEER. Trimming left V 0 bases short and J 4 bases short, with 10 bases between. The CDR3 has 15 amino acids. The CDR3 spells CASSQDTGLYNEQFF. DNA for the CDR3: TGCGCCAGCAGCCAAGACACAGGGCTGTACAATGAGCAGTTCTTC.

The gene calls are TRBV6-4 and TRBJ2-7; D possibly corresponds to TRBD1 (6 bases). Germline V gene data show CDR1 as MRHNA and CDR2 as SNTAGT. The CDR3 runs to 13 residues. The ends were cut back, 4 bases at V and 4 bases at J, with 11 bases in the middle. The CDR3 DNA reads as TGTGCCAGCAGTGGCAGGGGCTGTTACGAGCAGTACTTC. It codes for CASSGRGCYEQYF.

This chain joins TRBV7-6 and TRBJ2-7; 8 bases are a match to TRBD1. V lost 5 bases, J lost 4 bases, and 7 bases stayed unmatched. This CDR3 region has 14 residues. Per the germline V gene, CDR1 is SGHVS and CDR2 is FNYEAQ. The CDR3 is CASSPADRGYEQYF. The CDR3 nucleotides are TGTGCCAGCAGCCCCGCCGACAGGGGTTACGAGCAGTACTTC.

The rearrangement joins TRBV9 to TRBJ2-7; D is possibly TRBD2 (5 bases). The CDR3 has 16 residues. Germline V lookup: CDR1 SGDLS, CDR2 YYNGEE. The ends were cut back, 0 bases at V and 2 bases at J, with 15 bases in the middle. In DNA, the CDR3 is TGTGCCAGCAGCGTAGGCGGCGGGTCCCCCCCCTACGAGCAGTACTTC. Its protein product is CASSVGGGSPPYEQYF.

The V and J genes are TRBV9 and TRBJ1-1, with a tentative D call TRBD1 (5 bases). V lost 5 bases to trimming and J lost 4 bases, with 18 bases between them. Germline CDR1 is SGDLS and CDR2 is YYNGEE. The CDR3 runs to 15 residues. The CDR3 region is CASSHAPDRITEAFF. The CDR3 DNA reads TGTGCCAGCAGTCACGCCCCCGACAGAATCACTGAAGCTTTCTTT.

The gene calls are TRBV5-5 and TRBJ1-1; D gene ambiguous. Trimming took 0 bases from V and 0 from J, leaving 6 bases between them. Germline V lookup: CDR1 SGHKS, CDR2 YYEKEE (reference sequence). This CDR3 region has 14 residues. The CDR3 protein is CASSLDSMNTEAFF. CDR3 nucleotides: TGTGCCAGCAGCTTGGACAGTATGAACACTGAAGCTTTCTTT.

The rearrangement uses TRBV29-1 and TRBJ2-5, with 9 bases lining up with TRBD2. The CDR3 is 15 residues long. With 6 bases clipped from V and 2 bases from J, the junction kept 10 bases outside the gene matches. CDR1 is SQVTM and CDR2 is ANQGSEA in the germline V gene. In DNA, the CDR3 is TGCAGCGTGGATATGGTTAGCGGGAGACAAGAGACCCAGTACTTC. Translation: CSVDMVSGRQETQYF.

The chain has TRBV7-9 and TRBJ2-2; the match to TRBD1 covers 7 bases. Germline V gene sequence: CDR1 SEHNR, CDR2 FQNEAQ (reference sequence). V was pared by 8 bases and J by 7 bases, with 1 base of the junction left unmatched. The CDR3 spans 11 residues. In nucleotides, the CDR3 is TGTGCCAGCCAGGGGGTCGGGGAGCTGTTTTTT. The encoded protein is CASQGVGELFF.

The chain joins TRBV5-6 to TRBJ2-5; 10 positions match TRBD1. The V gene end was trimmed by 2 bases and the J gene end by 4 bases; junction bases not matched to a gene: 5. Germline lookup yields CDR1 SGHDT and CDR2 YYEEEE. This CDR3 comprises 15 residues. The CDR3 sequence: CASSLLRTGGETQYF. The CDR3 nucleotides read TGTGCCAGCAGCTTATTACGGACAGGGGGAGAGACCCAGTACTTC.

This clone was seen more than once but under ten times. The gene calls are TRBV11-3 and TRBJ1-1; D remains unclear. The V and J ends lost 5 bases and 4 bases respectively, with 8 bases between them. Germline assignment: CDR1 SGHNT and CDR2 YENEEA. The CDR3 contains 12 residues. The CDR3 region is CASSPRVTEAFF. The CDR3 region has the DNA TGTGCCAGCAGCCCCCGGGTCACTGAAGCTTTCTTT.

This chain joins TRBV7-3 and TRBJ2-1; TRBD1 matches at 8 bases. The CDR3 runs to 15 residues. With 0 bases clipped from V and 9 bases from J, the junction kept 7 bases outside the gene matches. Germline loops: CDR1 SGHTA, CDR2 FQGTGA. The CDR3 protein is CASSLTGTGGGEQFF. The CDR3 DNA reads as TGTGCCAGCAGCTTAACAGGGACAGGTGGCGGTGAGCAGTTCTTC.

V usage is TRBV7-9 and J usage is TRBJ2-7; D not certain. The CDR3 runs 14 residues. Germline CDR1 is SEHNR and CDR2 is FQNEAQ (reference sequence). V was trimmed by 6 bases and J by 5 bases, leaving 17 bases between them. The CDR3 region has the DNA TGTGCCAGCAGTCTCACATCCAGAACCCACGAGCAGTACTTC. It encodes CASSLTSRTHEQYF.

The chain employs TRBV19 and TRBJ1-2; 8 bases map to TRBD1. The V gene end was trimmed by 5 bases and the J gene end by 1 base; junction bases not matched to a gene: 12. CDR1 and CDR2 (germline): LNHDA, SQIVND (reference sequence). This CDR3 comprises 17 residues. The CDR3 nucleotides are TGTGCCAGTAGTCCGAGACAGGGGTCGGGGCTTAACTATGGCTACACCTTC. This sequence encodes CASSPRQGSGLNYGYTF.

This sequence joins TRBV2 and TRBJ1-6; D gene ambiguous. This CDR3 has 10 amino acids. V lost 5 bases to trimming and J lost 15 bases, with 8 bases between them. Germline V gene data show CDR1 as SNHLY and CDR2 as FYNNEI. In DNA, the CDR3 is TGTGCCAGCAGTTTCGCCTACCTCCACTTT. Its translation is CASSFAYLHF.

This clone appeared once. The chain couples TRBV5-1 to TRBJ2-1, with D possibly TRBD1 on 6 matching bases. The CDR3 runs to 16 residues. Between the trimmed V and J ends, which lost 1 base and 8 bases, there was a span of 19 bases. The germline gives CDR1 SGHRS, CDR2 YFSETQ. Here the CDR3 reads CASSLISGVLGYEQFF. The CDR3 DNA sequence: TGCGCCAGCAGCTTGATTTCAGGGGTCCTTGGGTATGAGCAGTTCTTC.

This chain uses TRBV27 with TRBJ2-7; D perhaps matches TRBD1 (6 bases). The CDR3 totals 14 residues. Trimming pared 0 bases from V and 1 base from J, leaving 7 bases between. Germline CDR1 is MNHEY and CDR2 is SMNVEV (reference sequence). The CDR3 DNA reads as TGTGCCAGCAGTTTATCAACAGGGTCCTACGAGCAGTACTTC. Translation gives CASSLSTGSYEQYF.

This chain uses TRBV7-8 with TRBJ1-2; a possible D gene is TRBD1 (5 bases). CDR3 size: 15 residues. V lost 2 bases and J lost 8, with 18 bases in between. Germline loops: CDR1 SGHVS, CDR2 FQNEAQ. CDR3 coding DNA: TGTGCCAGCAGCTTACAGGACGGGGGGGGGAGGGGCTACACCTTC. Translating it yields CASSLQDGGGRGYTF.

The chain has TRBV7-9 and TRBJ2-1; TRBD2 matches 8 bases. The CDR3 is 15 residues long. The trim removed 2 bases at V and 8 bases at J, leaving 8 bases unmatched. CDR1 is SEHNR and CDR2 is FQNEAQ in the germline V gene (reference sequence). As DNA, the CDR3 is TGTGCCAGCAGCTTATATGAGCGGGAGAGCGATGAGCAGTTCTTC. Its translation is CASSLYERESDEQFF.

This chain links TRBV15 with TRBJ2-5; 15 positions match TRBD2. Germline assignment: CDR1 LNHNV and CDR2 YYDKDF (reference sequence). The CDR3 length is 21 residues. J was trimmed by 5 bases and V by 1 base; bases with no gene match: 17. The CDR3 DNA follows: TGTGCCACCAGCAGAGGCCCCCCAGAACCGGGACTAGCGGGAGGACGGGAGACCCAGTACTTC. Its protein is CATSRGPPEPGLAGGRETQYF.

This clone was counted between two and nine times. V gene TRBV19 combines with J gene TRBJ1-1; TRBD1 is a possible D gene (5 bases). The CDR3 sequence is 12 residues long. Germline-derived CDR1 and CDR2 are LNHDA and SQIVND (reference sequence). V was pared by 5 bases and J by 5 bases, with 9 bases between. CDR3 amino acids: CASSFTGTEAFF. DNA for the CDR3: TGTGCCAGTAGTTTCACAGGTACTGAAGCTTTCTTT.